This is a list of T cell receptor beta chains from one sample in a study of blood T cells in healthy people across ages. TCRdb processed the 5' RACE reads anew with MiXCR; each CDR3 protein has one entry. In the table there are about a million distinct CDR3 sequences, approximately 50% of which are singletons. Sample: blood. The receptors shown here come from an older woman in good health. Each CDR3 is given with its conserved first and last residue. A D gene is named only where the DNA matches it firmly. Clone size appears in some rows only: once, few, many, or a class for an expanded clone.

j_call: TRBJ2-6
v_call: TRBV20-1
cdr3_length: 14
d_call: -
clone_size: -
cdr3_nt: TGCAGTGCTCCGACTGATTCTGGGGCCAACGTCCTGACTTTC
cdr3_aa: CSAPTDSGANVLTF

j_call: TRBJ2-7
v_call: TRBV7-9
cdr3_length: 14
d_call: -
clone_size: few
cdr3_nt: TGTGCCAGCAGCAAGGCGTCCCATAACTACGAGCAGTACTTC
cdr3_aa: CASSKASHNYEQYF

j_call: TRBJ2-7
v_call: TRBV18
cdr3_length: 14
d_call: TRBD1
clone_size: -
cdr3_nt: TGTGCCAGCTCACTGACAGGGGCCTCTACGGAGCAGTACTTC
cdr3_aa: CASSLTGASTEQYF

j_call: TRBJ1-5
v_call: TRBV28
cdr3_length: 16
d_call: -
clone_size: many
cdr3_nt: TGTGCCAGCAGTCCTCACACCGCGACCACAAATCAGCCCCAGCATTTT
cdr3_aa: CASSPHTATTNQPQHF

j_call: TRBJ2-3
v_call: TRBV27
cdr3_length: 15
d_call: -
clone_size: -
cdr3_nt: TGTGCCAGCAGTTTAAGGGACGCACGCACAGATACGCAGTATTTT
cdr3_aa: CASSLRDARTDTQYF

j_call: TRBJ2-1
v_call: TRBV4-1
cdr3_length: 13
d_call: -
clone_size: -
cdr3_nt: TGCGCCAGCAGTCTAGCGCCCACCTACGAGCAGTTCTTC
cdr3_aa: CASSLAPTYEQFF

j_call: TRBJ1-2
v_call: TRBV6-6
cdr3_length: 15
d_call: -
clone_size: few
cdr3_nt: TGTGCCAGCAGGGGGGGGGCAGCCCAAGGGTATGGCTACACCTTC
cdr3_aa: CASRGGAAQGYGYTF

j_call: TRBJ2-3
v_call: TRBV4-1
cdr3_length: 13
d_call: -
clone_size: once
cdr3_nt: TGCGTCAGCAGCCAAGCGTTGGGAGATACGCAGTATTTT
cdr3_aa: CVSSQALGDTQYF

j_call: TRBJ2-1
v_call: TRBV13
cdr3_length: 15
d_call: -
clone_size: few
cdr3_nt: TGTGCCAGCGGCTCCCCTACCGTGGATGGCAATGAGCAGTTCTTC
cdr3_aa: CASGSPTVDGNEQFF

j_call: TRBJ2-1
v_call: TRBV2
cdr3_length: 12
d_call: TRBD1
clone_size: -
cdr3_nt: TGTGCCAGCAGCGGACAGGCCGATGAGCAGTTCTTC
cdr3_aa: CASSGQADEQFF

j_call: TRBJ2-5
v_call: TRBV7-2
cdr3_length: 16
d_call: TRBD2
clone_size: -
cdr3_nt: TGTGCCAGCAGCCTCTCGATGACTAGCGGACAAGAGACCCAGTACTTC
cdr3_aa: CASSLSMTSGQETQYF

j_call: TRBJ2-1
v_call: TRBV5-6
cdr3_length: 20
d_call: TRBD2
clone_size: -
cdr3_nt: TGTGCCAGCAGCTCCGGCCATAGCGGGAGTAGGTTGGGCGGATACAATGAGCAGTTCTTC
cdr3_aa: CASSSGHSGSRLGGYNEQFF

j_call: TRBJ2-7
v_call: TRBV28
cdr3_length: 15
d_call: TRBD2
clone_size: few
cdr3_nt: TGTGCCAGCATGGCACTACTAGCGGGAGAAAGCGAGCAGTACTTC
cdr3_aa: CASMALLAGESEQYF

j_call: TRBJ1-4
v_call: TRBV12-3/TRBV12-4
cdr3_length: 14
d_call: TRBD1
clone_size: -
cdr3_nt: TGTGCCAGCAGGGAGACAGGGTTTGGTGAAAAACTGTTTTTT
cdr3_aa: CASRETGFGEKLFF

j_call: TRBJ1-2
v_call: TRBV12-3/TRBV12-4
cdr3_length: 13
d_call: -
clone_size: once
cdr3_nt: TGTGCCAGCAGTGTAGGTCACACGCTTGGCTACACCTTC
cdr3_aa: CASSVGHTLGYTF

j_call: TRBJ2-4
v_call: TRBV28
cdr3_length: 15
d_call: TRBD1
clone_size: -
cdr3_nt: TGTGCCAGCAGTCCCCCGGGACAGGGAGGTCTCATTCAGTACTTC
cdr3_aa: CASSPPGQGGLIQYF

j_call: TRBJ2-1
v_call: TRBV15
cdr3_length: 15
d_call: TRBD2
clone_size: -
cdr3_nt: TGTGCCACCAGCCTAGCGGGAGGGTTTGGAAATGAGCAGTTCTTC
cdr3_aa: CATSLAGGFGNEQFF

j_call: TRBJ1-6
v_call: TRBV7-2
cdr3_length: 15
d_call: TRBD1
clone_size: -
cdr3_nt: TGTGCCAGCAGCTTAGATCACAGGGGGAATTCACCCCTCCACTTT
cdr3_aa: CASSLDHRGNSPLHF

j_call: TRBJ2-1
v_call: TRBV28
cdr3_length: 16
d_call: TRBD2
clone_size: few
cdr3_nt: TGTGCCAGCAGCCGGAGCGGGAGGGCCGCCTACAATGAGCAGTTCTTC
cdr3_aa: CASSRSGRAAYNEQFF

j_call: TRBJ2-3
v_call: TRBV27
cdr3_length: 16
d_call: -
clone_size: few
cdr3_nt: TGTGCCAGCAGTTTAGGGGTCCGCGGGCGGGCAGATACGCAGTATTTT
cdr3_aa: CASSLGVRGRADTQYF

j_call: TRBJ2-1
v_call: TRBV20-1
cdr3_length: 15
d_call: -
clone_size: few
cdr3_nt: TGCAGTGCTAACCGGGACCGCAGCTCCTACAATGAGCAGTTCTTC
cdr3_aa: CSANRDRSSYNEQFF

j_call: TRBJ2-3
v_call: TRBV9
cdr3_length: 17
d_call: -
clone_size: few
cdr3_nt: TGTGCCAGCAGCGTTAATCTGCGGGACCCCCGCACAGATACGCAGTATTTT
cdr3_aa: CASSVNLRDPRTDTQYF

j_call: TRBJ2-7
v_call: TRBV11-2
cdr3_length: 13
d_call: -
clone_size: -
cdr3_nt: TGTGCCGGCAGCTTATCCACTACCTACGAGCAGTACTTC
cdr3_aa: CAGSLSTTYEQYF

j_call: TRBJ1-2
v_call: TRBV20-1
cdr3_length: 11
d_call: -
clone_size: -
cdr3_nt: TGCAGTGCTAGAGCAGTCTATGGCTACACCTTC
cdr3_aa: CSARAVYGYTF

j_call: TRBJ2-2
v_call: TRBV12-3/TRBV12-4
cdr3_length: 13
d_call: TRBD2
clone_size: -
cdr3_nt: TGTGCCAGCGGTAGTGGGGGGGCCGGGGAGCTGTTTTTT
cdr3_aa: CASGSGGAGELFF

j_call: TRBJ2-5
v_call: TRBV5-1
cdr3_length: 16
d_call: TRBD2
clone_size: -
cdr3_nt: TGCGCCAGCAGCTTCCTAGCGGGAGGGAACCAAGAGACCCAGTACTTC
cdr3_aa: CASSFLAGGNQETQYF

j_call: TRBJ2-1
v_call: TRBV28
cdr3_length: 13
d_call: -
clone_size: -
cdr3_nt: TGTGCCAGCAGTCACGACAGGAAAATTGAGCAGTTCTTC
cdr3_aa: CASSHDRKIEQFF

j_call: TRBJ1-2
v_call: TRBV7-2
cdr3_length: 13
d_call: TRBD1
clone_size: few
cdr3_nt: TGTGCCAGCAGCGAAGTCGGGACAGGGCGGGTCACCTTC
cdr3_aa: CASSEVGTGRVTF

j_call: TRBJ2-1
v_call: TRBV30
cdr3_length: 18
d_call: TRBD2
clone_size: -
cdr3_nt: TGTGCCTGGACGGACCCTCCCTCTAGCGGGAGTACCGTAAGGGGGCAGTTCTTC
cdr3_aa: CAWTDPPSSGSTVRGQFF

j_call: TRBJ2-7
v_call: TRBV7-9
cdr3_length: 11
d_call: -
clone_size: -
cdr3_nt: TGTGCCAGCAGCTTTGGAGTGGGGCAGTACTTC
cdr3_aa: CASSFGVGQYF

j_call: TRBJ2-3
v_call: TRBV13
cdr3_length: 18
d_call: -
clone_size: -
cdr3_nt: TGTGCCAGCAGCTTAGCGCACGAACTTACTTATAGCACAGATACGCAGTATTTT
cdr3_aa: CASSLAHELTYSTDTQYF

j_call: TRBJ2-7
v_call: TRBV29-1
cdr3_length: 12
d_call: -
clone_size: -
cdr3_nt: TGCAGCGTTGGATTACAGGGTCTCGAGCAGTACTTC
cdr3_aa: CSVGLQGLEQYF

j_call: TRBJ2-3
v_call: TRBV10-1
cdr3_length: 13
d_call: -
clone_size: once
cdr3_nt: TGCGCCAGCAGTGATACAGACACAGATACGCAGTATTTT
cdr3_aa: CASSDTDTDTQYF

j_call: TRBJ1-2
v_call: TRBV3-1
cdr3_length: 13
d_call: -
clone_size: -
cdr3_nt: TGTGCCAGCAGCCCCCACAAGGACTACGGCTACACCTTC
cdr3_aa: CASSPHKDYGYTF

j_call: TRBJ1-2
v_call: TRBV7-2
cdr3_length: 19
d_call: TRBD1
clone_size: -
cdr3_nt: TGTGCCAGCAGCCCTTTACCTCTCCGACAGGGGCGGAATTCCTATGGCTACACCTTC
cdr3_aa: CASSPLPLRQGRNSYGYTF

j_call: TRBJ2-3
v_call: TRBV5-1
cdr3_length: 16
d_call: TRBD2
clone_size: -
cdr3_nt: TGCGCCAGCAGCTTGGCCGGGCCCCCGGGGGGTTACACGCAGTATTTT
cdr3_aa: CASSLAGPPGGYTQYF

j_call: TRBJ2-5
v_call: TRBV6-2/TRBV6-3
cdr3_length: 17
d_call: -
clone_size: -
cdr3_nt: TGTGCCAGCAGTTACAGCATCACCGGGACATTAAGGGAGACCCAGTACTTC
cdr3_aa: CASSYSITGTLRETQYF

j_call: TRBJ2-1
v_call: TRBV7-2
cdr3_length: 15
d_call: -
clone_size: -
cdr3_nt: TGTGCCAGCAGCTTAAATAAGGGTTCCTACAATGAGCAGTTCTTC
cdr3_aa: CASSLNKGSYNEQFF

j_call: TRBJ1-4
v_call: TRBV29-1
cdr3_length: 13
d_call: TRBD1
clone_size: -
cdr3_nt: TGCAGCGCCCAGGGGGCTGTTGGTGAAAAACTGTTTTTT
cdr3_aa: CSAQGAVGEKLFF

j_call: TRBJ2-6
v_call: TRBV4-1
cdr3_length: 14
d_call: TRBD1
clone_size: few
cdr3_nt: TGCGCCAGCAGCCAAGTGGGACAGGGGAGGGTCCTGACTTTC
cdr3_aa: CASSQVGQGRVLTF

j_call: TRBJ2-7
v_call: TRBV7-9
cdr3_length: 15
d_call: -
clone_size: few
cdr3_nt: TGTGCCAGCAGCCCCACCACGACAGTAACCTACGAGCAGTACTTC
cdr3_aa: CASSPTTTVTYEQYF

j_call: TRBJ2-5
v_call: TRBV4-1
cdr3_length: 19
d_call: TRBD1
clone_size: few
cdr3_nt: TGCGCCAGCAGCCAAGATCTTATATCCGGGACAGGCAAAAAAGAGACCCAGTACTTC
cdr3_aa: CASSQDLISGTGKKETQYF

j_call: TRBJ2-7
v_call: TRBV29-1
cdr3_length: 11
d_call: -
clone_size: -
cdr3_nt: TGCAGCGGTCGACTTGCCCCCGAGCAGTACTTC
cdr3_aa: CSGRLAPEQYF

j_call: TRBJ2-3
v_call: TRBV11-2
cdr3_length: 12
d_call: -
clone_size: -
cdr3_nt: TGTGCCAGCAGCTCTGGAGGAGACATGCAGTATTTT
cdr3_aa: CASSSGGDMQYF

j_call: TRBJ2-7
v_call: TRBV6-5
cdr3_length: 15
d_call: TRBD2
clone_size: -
cdr3_nt: TGTGCCAGCAGTTACGGGCGGGAGGGTACCTACGAGCAGTACTTC
cdr3_aa: CASSYGREGTYEQYF

j_call: TRBJ2-5
v_call: TRBV6-6
cdr3_length: 14
d_call: -
clone_size: -
cdr3_nt: TGTGCCAGCAGTTACTCATTGGGGTTTGAGACCCAGTACTTC
cdr3_aa: CASSYSLGFETQYF

j_call: TRBJ1-2
v_call: TRBV28
cdr3_length: 12
d_call: -
clone_size: -
cdr3_nt: TGTGGAACCCTCTGGCTAGGGTATGGCTACACCTTC
cdr3_aa: CGTLWLGYGYTF

j_call: TRBJ2-5
v_call: TRBV20-1
cdr3_length: 18
d_call: -
clone_size: once
cdr3_nt: TGCAGTACCGAAACAGGGGTAGGACTCTTAGCTAGCGGGCAGACCCAGTACTTC
cdr3_aa: CSTETGVGLLASGQTQYF

j_call: TRBJ2-7
v_call: TRBV9
cdr3_length: 17
d_call: -
clone_size: -
cdr3_nt: TGTGCCAGCAGCGTGTACAGGGACCCTTCGGGGCCAAACGAGCAGTACTTC
cdr3_aa: CASSVYRDPSGPNEQYF

j_call: TRBJ2-5
v_call: TRBV11-2
cdr3_length: 13
d_call: TRBD1
clone_size: -
cdr3_nt: TGTGCCAGCAGCCAGGGGGCAACAGAGACCCAGTACTTC
cdr3_aa: CASSQGATETQYF

j_call: TRBJ2-7
v_call: TRBV2
cdr3_length: 14
d_call: TRBD1
clone_size: few
cdr3_nt: TGTGCCAGCAGTGAATGGACAGGGGTTGGCGAGCAGTACTTC
cdr3_aa: CASSEWTGVGEQYF

j_call: TRBJ2-1
v_call: TRBV9
cdr3_length: 15
d_call: -
clone_size: -
cdr3_nt: TGTGCCAGCAGCCCCCGGACGATGGTCAACAATGAGCAGTTCTTC
cdr3_aa: CASSPRTMVNNEQFF

j_call: TRBJ2-3
v_call: TRBV7-2
cdr3_length: 13
d_call: TRBD2
clone_size: many
cdr3_nt: TGTGCCAGCAGCTTCTCCCCGGGGGGTACGCAGTATTTT
cdr3_aa: CASSFSPGGTQYF

j_call: TRBJ2-5
v_call: TRBV30
cdr3_length: 12
d_call: -
clone_size: -
cdr3_nt: TGTGCCTGGAGTTTCCCAGGGGGGTTCAAGTACTTC
cdr3_aa: CAWSFPGGFKYF